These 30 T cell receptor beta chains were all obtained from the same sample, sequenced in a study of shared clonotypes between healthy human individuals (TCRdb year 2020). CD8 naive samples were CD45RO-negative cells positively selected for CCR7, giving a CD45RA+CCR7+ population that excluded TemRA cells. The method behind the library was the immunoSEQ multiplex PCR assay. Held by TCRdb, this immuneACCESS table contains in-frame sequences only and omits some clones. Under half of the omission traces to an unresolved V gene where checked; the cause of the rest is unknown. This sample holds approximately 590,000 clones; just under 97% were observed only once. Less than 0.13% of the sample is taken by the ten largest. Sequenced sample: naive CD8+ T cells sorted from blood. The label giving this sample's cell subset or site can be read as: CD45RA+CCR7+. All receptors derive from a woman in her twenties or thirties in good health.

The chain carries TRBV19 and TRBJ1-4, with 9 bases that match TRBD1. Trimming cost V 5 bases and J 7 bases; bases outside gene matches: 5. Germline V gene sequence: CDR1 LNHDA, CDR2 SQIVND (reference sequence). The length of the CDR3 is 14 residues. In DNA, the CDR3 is TGTGCCAGTAGTCTCACAGGGGGCATTGAAAAACTGTTTTTT. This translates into CASSLTGGIEKLFF.

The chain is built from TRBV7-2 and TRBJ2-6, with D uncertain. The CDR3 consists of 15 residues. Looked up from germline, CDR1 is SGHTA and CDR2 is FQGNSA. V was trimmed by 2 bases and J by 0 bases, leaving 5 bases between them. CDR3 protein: CASSLTRSGANVLTF. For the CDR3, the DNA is TGTGCCAGCAGCTTAACCCGCTCTGGGGCCAACGTCCTGACTTTC.

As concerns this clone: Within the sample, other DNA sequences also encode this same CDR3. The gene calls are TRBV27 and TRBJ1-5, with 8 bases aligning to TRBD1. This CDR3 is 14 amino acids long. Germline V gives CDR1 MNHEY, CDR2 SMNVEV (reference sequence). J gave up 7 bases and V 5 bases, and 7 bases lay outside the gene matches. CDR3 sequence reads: CASSPGQGNQPQHF. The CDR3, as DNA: TGTGCCAGCAGTCCCGGACAGGGTAACCAGCCCCAGCATTTT.

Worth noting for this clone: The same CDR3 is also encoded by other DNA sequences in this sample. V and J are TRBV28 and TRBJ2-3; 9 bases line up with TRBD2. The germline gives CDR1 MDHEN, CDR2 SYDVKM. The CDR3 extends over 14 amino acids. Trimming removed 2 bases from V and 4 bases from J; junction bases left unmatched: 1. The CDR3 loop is CASSLAGGADTQYF. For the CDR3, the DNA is TGTGCCAGCAGTTTAGCGGGAGGGGCAGATACGCAGTATTTT. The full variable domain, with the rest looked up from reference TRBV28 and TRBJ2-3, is DVKVTQSSRYLVKRTGEKVFLECVQDMDHENMFWYRQDPGLGLRLIYFSYDVKMKEKGDIPEGYSVSREKKERFSLILESASTNQTSMYLCASSLAGGADTQYFGPGTRLTVL.

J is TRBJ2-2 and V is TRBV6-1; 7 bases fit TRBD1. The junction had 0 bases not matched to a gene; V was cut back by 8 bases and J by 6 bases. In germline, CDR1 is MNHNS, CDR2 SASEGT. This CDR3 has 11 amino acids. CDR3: CASGTAGELFF. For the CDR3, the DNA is TGTGCCAGCGGGACAGCCGGGGAGCTGTTTTTT.

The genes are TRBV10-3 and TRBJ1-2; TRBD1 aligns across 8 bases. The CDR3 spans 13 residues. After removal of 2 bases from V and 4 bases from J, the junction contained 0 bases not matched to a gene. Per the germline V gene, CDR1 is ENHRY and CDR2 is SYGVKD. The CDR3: CAISEGTGYGYTF. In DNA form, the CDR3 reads TGTGCCATCAGTGAGGGGACAGGCTATGGCTACACCTTC.

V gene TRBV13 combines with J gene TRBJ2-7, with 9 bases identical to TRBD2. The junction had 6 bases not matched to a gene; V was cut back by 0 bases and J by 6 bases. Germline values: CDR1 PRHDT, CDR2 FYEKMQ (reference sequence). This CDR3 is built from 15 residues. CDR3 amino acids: CASSLGLAGDPEQYF. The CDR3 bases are TGTGCCAGCAGCTTAGGATTAGCGGGAGACCCCGAGCAGTACTTC.

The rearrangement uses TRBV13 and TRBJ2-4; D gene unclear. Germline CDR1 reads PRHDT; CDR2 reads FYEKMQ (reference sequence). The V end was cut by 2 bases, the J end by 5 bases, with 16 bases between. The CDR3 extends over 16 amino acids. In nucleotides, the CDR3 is TGTGCCAGCAGCTTAAGAGGCAGCTCACCCGAAAACATTCAGTACTTC. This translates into CASSLRGSSPENIQYF.

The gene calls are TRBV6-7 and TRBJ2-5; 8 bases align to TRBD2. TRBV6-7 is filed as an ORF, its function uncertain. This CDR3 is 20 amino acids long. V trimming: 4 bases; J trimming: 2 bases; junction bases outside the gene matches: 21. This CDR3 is CASSSFSGGGLNPKQETQYF. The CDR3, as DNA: TGTGCCAGCAGTTCCTTCTCGGGGGGGGGTCTCAACCCGAAACAAGAGACCCAGTACTTC.

The CDR3 protein is CASSPFSGGGNSPLHF. The CDR3 region has the DNA TGTGCCAGTAGCCCTTTTTCGGGGGGCGGCAATTCACCCCTCCACTTT. The V gene is TRBV19, the J gene TRBJ1-6; D perhaps matches TRBD1 (6 bases). Germline CDR1 is LNHDA and CDR2 is SQIVND (reference sequence). This CDR3 has 16 amino acids. The V end lost 6 bases, the J end lost 7 bases, and 19 bases lay between the germline ends.

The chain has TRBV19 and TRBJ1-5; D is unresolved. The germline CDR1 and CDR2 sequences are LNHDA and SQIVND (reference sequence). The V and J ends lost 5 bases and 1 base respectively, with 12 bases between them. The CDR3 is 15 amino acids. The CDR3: CASSPRQLSNQPQHF. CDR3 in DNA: TGTGCCAGTAGTCCAAGACAACTAAGCAATCAGCCCCAGCATTTT.

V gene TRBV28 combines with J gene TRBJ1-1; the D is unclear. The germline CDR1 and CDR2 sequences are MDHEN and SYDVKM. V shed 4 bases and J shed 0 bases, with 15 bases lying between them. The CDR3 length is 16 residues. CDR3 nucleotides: TGTGCCAGCAGTTATACAATTAGAGCCATGAACACTGAAGCTTTCTTT. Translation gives CASSYTIRAMNTEAFF. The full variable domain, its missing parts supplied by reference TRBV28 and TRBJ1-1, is DVKVTQSSRYLVKRTGEKVFLECVQDMDHENMFWYRQDPGLGLRLIYFSYDVKMKEKGDIPEGYSVSREKKERFSLILESASTNQTSMYLCASSYTIRAMNTEAFFGQGTRLTVV.

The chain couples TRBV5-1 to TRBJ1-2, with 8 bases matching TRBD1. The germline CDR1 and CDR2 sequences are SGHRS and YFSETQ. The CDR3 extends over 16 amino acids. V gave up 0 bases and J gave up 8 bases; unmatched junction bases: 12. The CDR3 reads CASSLAAGTGSDGYTF. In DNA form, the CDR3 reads TGCGCCAGCAGCTTGGCCGCTGGGACAGGCTCTGACGGCTACACCTTC.

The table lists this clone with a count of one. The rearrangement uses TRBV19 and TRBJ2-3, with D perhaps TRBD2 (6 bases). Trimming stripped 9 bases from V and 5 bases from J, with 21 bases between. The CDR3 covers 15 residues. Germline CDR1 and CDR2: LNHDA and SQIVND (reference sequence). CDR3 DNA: TGTGCCAGCCCCCCCTCGGAGGGAGTCATAGATACGCAGTATTTT. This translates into CASPPSEGVIDTQYF.

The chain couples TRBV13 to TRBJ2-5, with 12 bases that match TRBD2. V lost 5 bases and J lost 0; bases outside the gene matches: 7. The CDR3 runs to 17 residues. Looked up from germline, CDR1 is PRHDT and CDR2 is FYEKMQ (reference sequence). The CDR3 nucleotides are TGTGCCAGCAGCGCACGGACTAGCGGGATTCACCAAGAGACCCAGTACTTC. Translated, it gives CASSARTSGIHQETQYF.

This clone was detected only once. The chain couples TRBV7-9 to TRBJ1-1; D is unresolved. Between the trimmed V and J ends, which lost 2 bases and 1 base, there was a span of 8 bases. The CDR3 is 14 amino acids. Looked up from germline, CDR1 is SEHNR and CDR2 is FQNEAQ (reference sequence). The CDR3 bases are TGTGCCAGCAGCTTATACGGCGCGAACACTGAAGCTTTCTTT. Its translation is CASSLYGANTEAFF.

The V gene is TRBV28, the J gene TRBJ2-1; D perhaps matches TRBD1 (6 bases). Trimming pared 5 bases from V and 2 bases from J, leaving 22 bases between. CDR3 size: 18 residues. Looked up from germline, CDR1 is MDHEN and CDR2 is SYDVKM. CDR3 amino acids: CASSPVLQGPGPYNEQFF. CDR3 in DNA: TGTGCCAGCAGTCCCGTCCTACAGGGCCCAGGACCCTACAATGAGCAGTTCTTC. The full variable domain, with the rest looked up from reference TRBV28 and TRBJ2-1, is DVKVTQSSRYLVKRTGEKVFLECVQDMDHENMFWYRQDPGLGLRLIYFSYDVKMKEKGDIPEGYSVSREKKERFSLILESASTNQTSMYLCASSPVLQGPGPYNEQFFGPGTRLTVL.

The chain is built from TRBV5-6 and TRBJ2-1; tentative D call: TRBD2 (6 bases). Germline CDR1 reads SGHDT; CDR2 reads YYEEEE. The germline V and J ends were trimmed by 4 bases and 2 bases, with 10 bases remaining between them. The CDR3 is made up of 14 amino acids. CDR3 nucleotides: TGTGCCAGCAGCCGGGGGTCAGCCTACAATGAGCAGTTCTTC. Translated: CASSRGSAYNEQFF.

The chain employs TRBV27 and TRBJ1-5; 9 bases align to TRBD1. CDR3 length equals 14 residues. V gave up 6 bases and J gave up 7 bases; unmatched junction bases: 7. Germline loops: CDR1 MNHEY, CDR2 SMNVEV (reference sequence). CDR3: CASSSDRGGQPQHF. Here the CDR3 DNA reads TGTGCCAGCAGCTCGGACAGGGGCGGGCAGCCCCAGCATTTT.

CDR3 protein: CASSLSGRAYSQSYEQYF. DNA for the CDR3: TGTGCCAGCAGTCTCAGCGGGAGGGCCTACTCGCAATCCTACGAGCAGTACTTC. This chain uses TRBV27 with TRBJ2-7, with TRBD2 matching 10 bases. Germline V gene sequence: CDR1 MNHEY, CDR2 SMNVEV (reference sequence). This CDR3 region has 18 residues. The V segment lost 5 bases and the J segment 1 base; nucleotides outside the gene matches: 14.

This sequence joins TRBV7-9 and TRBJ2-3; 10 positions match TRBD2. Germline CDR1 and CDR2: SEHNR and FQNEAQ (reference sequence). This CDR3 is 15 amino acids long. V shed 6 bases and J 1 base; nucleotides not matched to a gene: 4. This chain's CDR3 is CASRASGSGTDTQYF. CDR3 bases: TGTGCCAGCAGGGCTAGCGGGAGCGGCACAGATACGCAGTATTTT. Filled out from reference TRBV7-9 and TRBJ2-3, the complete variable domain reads DTGVSQNPRHKITKRGQNVTFRCDPISEHNRLYWYRQTLGQGPEFLTYFQNEAQLEKSRLLSDRFSAERPKGSFSTLEIQRTEQGDSAMYLCASRASGSGTDTQYFGPGTRLTVL.

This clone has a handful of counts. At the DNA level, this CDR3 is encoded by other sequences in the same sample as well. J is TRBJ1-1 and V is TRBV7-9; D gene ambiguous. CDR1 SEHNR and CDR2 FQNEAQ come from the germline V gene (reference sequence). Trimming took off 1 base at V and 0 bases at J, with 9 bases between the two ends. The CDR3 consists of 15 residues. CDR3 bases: TGTGCCAGCAGCTTAGGTGGGGTCATGAACACTGAAGCTTTCTTT. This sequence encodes CASSLGGVMNTEAFF. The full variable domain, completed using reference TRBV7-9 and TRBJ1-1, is DTGVSQNPRHKITKRGQNVTFRCDPISEHNRLYWYRQTLGQGPEFLTYFQNEAQLEKSRLLSDRFSAERPKGSFSTLEIQRTEQGDSAMYLCASSLGGVMNTEAFFGQGTRLTVV.

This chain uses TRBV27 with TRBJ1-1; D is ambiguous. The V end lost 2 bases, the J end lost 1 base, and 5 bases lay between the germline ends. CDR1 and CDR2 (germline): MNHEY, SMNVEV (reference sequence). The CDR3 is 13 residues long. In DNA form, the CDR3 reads TGTGCCAGCAGTTTAACGAGGAACACTGAAGCTTTCTTT. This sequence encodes CASSLTRNTEAFF.

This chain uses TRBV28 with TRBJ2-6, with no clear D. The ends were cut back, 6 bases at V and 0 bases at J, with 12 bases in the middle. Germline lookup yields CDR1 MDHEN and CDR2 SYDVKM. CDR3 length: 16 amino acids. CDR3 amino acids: CASRPDVSSGANVLTF. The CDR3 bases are TGTGCCAGCAGGCCGGACGTAAGCTCTGGGGCCAACGTCCTGACTTTC.

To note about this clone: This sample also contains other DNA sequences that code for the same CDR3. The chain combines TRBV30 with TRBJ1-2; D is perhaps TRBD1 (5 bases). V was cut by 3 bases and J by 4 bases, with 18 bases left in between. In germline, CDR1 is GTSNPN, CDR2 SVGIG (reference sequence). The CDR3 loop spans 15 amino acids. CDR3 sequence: CAWRRLGTGVYGYTF. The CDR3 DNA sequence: TGTGCCTGGAGACGATTAGGGACTGGAGTCTATGGCTACACCTTC.

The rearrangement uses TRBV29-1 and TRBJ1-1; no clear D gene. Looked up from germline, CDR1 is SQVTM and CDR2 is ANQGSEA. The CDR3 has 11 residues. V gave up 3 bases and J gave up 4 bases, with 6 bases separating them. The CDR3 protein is CSVEVGTEAFF. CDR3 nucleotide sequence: TGCAGCGTTGAGGTGGGCACTGAAGCTTTCTTT.

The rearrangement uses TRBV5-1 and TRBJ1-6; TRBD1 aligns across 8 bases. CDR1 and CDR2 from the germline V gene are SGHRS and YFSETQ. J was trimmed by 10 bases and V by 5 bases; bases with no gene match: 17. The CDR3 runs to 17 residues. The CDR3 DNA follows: TGCGCCAGCAGTCCGGACAGGGTAGATAATGGACGATCACCCCTCCACTTT. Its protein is CASSPDRVDNGRSPLHF.

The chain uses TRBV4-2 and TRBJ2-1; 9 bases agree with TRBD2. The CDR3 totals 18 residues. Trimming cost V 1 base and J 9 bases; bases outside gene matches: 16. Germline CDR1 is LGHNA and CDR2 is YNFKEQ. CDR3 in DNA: TGTGCCAGCAGCCAAGGCTACGGAGTAGCGGGAGTCTCGGGTGAGCAGTTCTTC. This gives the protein CASSQGYGVAGVSGEQFF.

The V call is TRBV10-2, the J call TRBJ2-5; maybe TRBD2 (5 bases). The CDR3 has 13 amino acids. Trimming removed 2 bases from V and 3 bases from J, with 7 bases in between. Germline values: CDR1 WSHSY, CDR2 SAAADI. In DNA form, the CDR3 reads TGCGCCAGCAGTGAGCGGGGAGAAGAGACCCAGTACTTC. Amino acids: CASSERGEETQYF.

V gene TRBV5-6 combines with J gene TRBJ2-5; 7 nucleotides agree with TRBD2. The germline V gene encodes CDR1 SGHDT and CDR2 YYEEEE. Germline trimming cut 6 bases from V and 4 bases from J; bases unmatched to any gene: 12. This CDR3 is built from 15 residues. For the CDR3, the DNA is TGTGCCAGCACCCTTCTTGAGGGAGGGAGAGAGACCCAGTACTTC. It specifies CASTLLEGGRETQYF. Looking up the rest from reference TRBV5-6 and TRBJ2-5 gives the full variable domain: DAGVTQSPTHLIKTRGQQVTLRCSPKSGHDTVSWYQQALGQGPQFIFQYYEEEERQRGNFPDRFSGHQFPNYSSELNVNALLLGDSALYLCASTLLEGGRETQYFGPGTRLLVL.